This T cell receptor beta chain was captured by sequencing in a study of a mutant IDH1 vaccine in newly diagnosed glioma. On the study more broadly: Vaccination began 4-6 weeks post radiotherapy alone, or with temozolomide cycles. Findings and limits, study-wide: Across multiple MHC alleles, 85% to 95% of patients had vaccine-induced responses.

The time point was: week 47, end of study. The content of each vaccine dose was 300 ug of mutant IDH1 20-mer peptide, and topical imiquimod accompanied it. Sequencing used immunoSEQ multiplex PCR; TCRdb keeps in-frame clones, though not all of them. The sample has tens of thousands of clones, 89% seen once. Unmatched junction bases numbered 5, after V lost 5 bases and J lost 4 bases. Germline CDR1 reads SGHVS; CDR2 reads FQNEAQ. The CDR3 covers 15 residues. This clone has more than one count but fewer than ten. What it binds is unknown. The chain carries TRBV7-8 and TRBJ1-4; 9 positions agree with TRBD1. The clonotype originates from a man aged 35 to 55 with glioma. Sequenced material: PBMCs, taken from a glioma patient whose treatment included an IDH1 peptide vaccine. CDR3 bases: TGTGCCAGCAGCCTAGGGACAGGGCATAATGAAAAACTGTTTTTT. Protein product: CASSLGTGHNEKLFF.